Reported below is one TCR beta chain. Germline lookup yields CDR1 DFQATT and CDR2 SNEGSKA (reference sequence). The V gene end was trimmed by 5 bases and the J gene end by 6 bases; junction bases not matched to a gene: 16. This CDR3 comprises 16 residues. This sample stems from a study of blood T cells in healthy people across ages. A second PCR of about 6 to 11 cycles used a sample-barcoded 5' primer and a J-beta primer mix. TCRdb called the 5' RACE reads again in MiXCR, with one record for every CDR3 protein. The sample shows about 760,000 distinct CDR3 sequences, around 25% of them seen only once. This same sample was also taken into another study, of T cells of mothers and their children. From that study: RNA extracted was entirely used for cDNA synthesis, roughly 1.4 ug per 15 ul. The effect of thymic selection on TCR recombination output is similar between related and unrelated pairs. Related mother-child pairs showed slightly, non-significantly higher overlap than unrelated pairs.

Sequenced sample: blood. The chain joins TRBV20-1 to TRBJ2-7; 10 bases fit TRBD1. The sequence was obtained from a boy younger than 18 in good health. CDR3 sequence: CSASPLPTGGSVEQYF. CDR3 DNA sequence: TGCAGTGCTTCACCTTTGCCGACAGGGGGCTCGGTCGAGCAGTACTTC.